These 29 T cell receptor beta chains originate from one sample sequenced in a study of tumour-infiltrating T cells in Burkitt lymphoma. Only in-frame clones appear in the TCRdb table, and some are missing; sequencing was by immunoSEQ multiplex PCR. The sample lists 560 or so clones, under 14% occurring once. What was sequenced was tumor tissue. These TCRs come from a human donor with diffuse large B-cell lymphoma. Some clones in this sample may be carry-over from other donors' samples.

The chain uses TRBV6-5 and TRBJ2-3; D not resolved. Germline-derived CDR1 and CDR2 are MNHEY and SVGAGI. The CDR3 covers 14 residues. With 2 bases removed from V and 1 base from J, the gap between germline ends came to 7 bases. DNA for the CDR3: TGTGCCAGCAGTTACGGTGGTGGCACAGATACGCAGTATTTT. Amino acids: CASSYGGGTDTQYF.

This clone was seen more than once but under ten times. The CDR3 nucleotides read TGTGCCAGCAGGGGGGGGGTTTTTGGGGGCTACACCTTC. Protein sequence: CASRGGVFGGYTF. V gene TRBV6-4 combines with J gene TRBJ1-2; a possible D gene is TRBD1 (5 bases). The V and J ends lost 6 bases and 8 bases respectively, with 16 bases between them. The CDR3 has 13 residues. Germline V gives CDR1 MRHNA, CDR2 SNTAGT.

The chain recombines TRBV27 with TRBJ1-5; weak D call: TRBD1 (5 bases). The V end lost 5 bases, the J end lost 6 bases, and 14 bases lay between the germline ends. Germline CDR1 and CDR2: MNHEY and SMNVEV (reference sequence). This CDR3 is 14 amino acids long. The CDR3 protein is CASSPLGASQPQHF. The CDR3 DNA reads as TGTGCCAGCAGTCCTTTAGGGGCTTCTCAGCCCCAGCATTTT.

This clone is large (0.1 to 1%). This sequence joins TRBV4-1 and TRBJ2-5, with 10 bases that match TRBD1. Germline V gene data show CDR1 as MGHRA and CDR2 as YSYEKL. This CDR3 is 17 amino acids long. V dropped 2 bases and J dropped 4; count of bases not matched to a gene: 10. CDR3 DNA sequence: TGCGCCAGCAGCCAACCTCCCGGGACAGGGGTAGTAGAGACCCAGTACTTC. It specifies CASSQPPGTGVVETQYF.

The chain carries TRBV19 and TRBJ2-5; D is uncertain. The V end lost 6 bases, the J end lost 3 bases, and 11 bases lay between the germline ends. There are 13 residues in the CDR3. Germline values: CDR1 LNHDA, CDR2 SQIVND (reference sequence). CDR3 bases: TGTGCCAGTAGCGCTCAGCCCGAAGAGACCCAGTACTTC. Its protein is CASSAQPEETQYF.

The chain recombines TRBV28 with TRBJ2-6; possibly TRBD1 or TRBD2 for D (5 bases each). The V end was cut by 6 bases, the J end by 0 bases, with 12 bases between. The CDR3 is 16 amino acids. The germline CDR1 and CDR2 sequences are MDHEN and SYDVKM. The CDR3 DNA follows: TGTGCCAGCAGGGAGGCCCAGGGCTCTGGGGCCAACGTCCTGACTTTC. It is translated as CASREAQGSGANVLTF.

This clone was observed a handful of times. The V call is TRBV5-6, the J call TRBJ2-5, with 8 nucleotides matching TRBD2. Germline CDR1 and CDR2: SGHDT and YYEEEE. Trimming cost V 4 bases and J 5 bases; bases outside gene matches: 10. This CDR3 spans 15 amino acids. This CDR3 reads CASSLVAGGRETQYF. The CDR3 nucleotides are TGTGCCAGCAGCCTGGTGGCGGGAGGCCGGGAGACCCAGTACTTC.

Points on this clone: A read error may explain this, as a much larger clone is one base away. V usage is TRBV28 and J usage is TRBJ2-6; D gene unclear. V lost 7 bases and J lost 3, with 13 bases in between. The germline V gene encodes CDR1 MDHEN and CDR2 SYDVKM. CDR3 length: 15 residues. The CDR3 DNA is TGTGCCAGCACCGCCTTAGAGTTTGGGGCCAACGTCCTGACTTTC. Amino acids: CASTALEFGANVLTF.

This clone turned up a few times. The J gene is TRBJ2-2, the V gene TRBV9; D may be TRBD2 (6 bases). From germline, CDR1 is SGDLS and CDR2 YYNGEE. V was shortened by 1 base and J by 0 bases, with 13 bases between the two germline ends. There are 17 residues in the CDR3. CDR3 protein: CASSVRRDSANTGELFF. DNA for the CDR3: TGTGCCAGCAGCGTACGCCGGGACTCCGCGAACACCGGGGAGCTGTTTTTT.

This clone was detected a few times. CDR3 residues: CAAAPGPSTDTQYF. The CDR3 nucleotides are TGTGCCGCCGCTCCGGGGCCAAGCACAGATACGCAGTATTTT. The rearrangement uses TRBV10-3 and TRBJ2-3; D may correspond to TRBD1 or TRBD2 (5 bases each). Germline V lookup: CDR1 ENHRY, CDR2 SYGVKD. Trimming stripped 11 bases from V and 0 bases from J, with 15 bases between. The CDR3 has 14 amino acids.

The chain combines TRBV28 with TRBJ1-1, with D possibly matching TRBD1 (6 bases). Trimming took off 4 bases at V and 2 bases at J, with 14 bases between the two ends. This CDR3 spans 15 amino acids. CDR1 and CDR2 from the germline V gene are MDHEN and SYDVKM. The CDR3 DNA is TGTGCCAGCAGTTGGGGGCACTGGGGCAACACTGAAGCTTTCTTT. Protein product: CASSWGHWGNTEAFF.

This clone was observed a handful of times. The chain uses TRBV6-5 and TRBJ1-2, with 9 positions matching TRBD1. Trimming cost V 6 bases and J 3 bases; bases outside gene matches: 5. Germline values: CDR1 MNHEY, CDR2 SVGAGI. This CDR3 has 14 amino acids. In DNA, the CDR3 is TGTGCCAGCAGGCCCGGGACAGGGTACTATGGCTACACCTTC. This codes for CASRPGTGYYGYTF.

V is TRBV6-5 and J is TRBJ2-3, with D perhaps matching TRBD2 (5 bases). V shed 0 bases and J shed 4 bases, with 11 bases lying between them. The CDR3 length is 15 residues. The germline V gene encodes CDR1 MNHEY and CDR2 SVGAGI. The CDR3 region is CASSYSGLAADTQYF. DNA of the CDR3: TGTGCCAGCAGTTACTCAGGGCTAGCTGCAGATACGCAGTATTTT.

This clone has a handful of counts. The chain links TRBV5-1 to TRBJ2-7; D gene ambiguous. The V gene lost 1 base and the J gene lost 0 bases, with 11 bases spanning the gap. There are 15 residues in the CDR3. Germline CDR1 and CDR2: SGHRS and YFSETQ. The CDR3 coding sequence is TGCGCCAGCAGCTTGTCCGGGTCTAGCTCCTACGAGCAGTACTTC. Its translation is CASSLSGSSSYEQYF.

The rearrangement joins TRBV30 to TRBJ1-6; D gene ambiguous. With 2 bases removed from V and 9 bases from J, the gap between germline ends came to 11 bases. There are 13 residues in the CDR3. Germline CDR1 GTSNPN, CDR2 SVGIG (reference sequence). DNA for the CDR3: TGTGCCTGGAGTTGGCGTCGCGGTTCACCCCTCCACTTT. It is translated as CAWSWRRGSPLHF.

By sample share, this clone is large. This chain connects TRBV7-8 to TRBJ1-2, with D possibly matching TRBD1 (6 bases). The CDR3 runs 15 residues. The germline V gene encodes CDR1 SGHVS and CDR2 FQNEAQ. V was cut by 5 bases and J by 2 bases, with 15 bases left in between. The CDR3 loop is CASSALTGANYGYTF. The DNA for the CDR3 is TGTGCCAGCAGCGCCCTGACAGGAGCAAACTATGGCTACACCTTC.

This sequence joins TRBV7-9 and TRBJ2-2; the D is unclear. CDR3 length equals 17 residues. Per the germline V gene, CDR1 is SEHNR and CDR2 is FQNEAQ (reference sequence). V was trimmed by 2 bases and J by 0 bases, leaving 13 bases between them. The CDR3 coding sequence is TGTGCCAGCAGCTTAATAGGGATCACTACGAACACCGGGGAGCTGTTTTTT. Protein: CASSLIGITTNTGELFF.

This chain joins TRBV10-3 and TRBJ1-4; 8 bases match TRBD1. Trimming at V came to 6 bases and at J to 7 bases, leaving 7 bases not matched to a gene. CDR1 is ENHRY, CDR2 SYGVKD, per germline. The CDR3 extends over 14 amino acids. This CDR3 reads CAISQTGETEKLFF. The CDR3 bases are TGTGCCATCAGCCAGACAGGGGAAACTGAAAAACTGTTTTTT.

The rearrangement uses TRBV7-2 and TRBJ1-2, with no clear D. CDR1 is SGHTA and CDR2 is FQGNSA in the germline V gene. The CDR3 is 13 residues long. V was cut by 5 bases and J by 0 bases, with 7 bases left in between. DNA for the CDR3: TGTGCCAGCAGCCCCCAGCCTAACTATGGCTACACCTTC. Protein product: CASSPQPNYGYTF.

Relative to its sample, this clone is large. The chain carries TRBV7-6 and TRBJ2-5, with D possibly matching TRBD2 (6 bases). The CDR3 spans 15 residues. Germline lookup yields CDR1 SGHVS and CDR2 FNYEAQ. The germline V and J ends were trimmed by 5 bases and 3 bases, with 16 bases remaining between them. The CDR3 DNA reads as TGTGCCAGCAGCCCCCTGGAGGGCGTGGAAGAGACCCAGTACTTC. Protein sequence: CASSPLEGVEETQYF.

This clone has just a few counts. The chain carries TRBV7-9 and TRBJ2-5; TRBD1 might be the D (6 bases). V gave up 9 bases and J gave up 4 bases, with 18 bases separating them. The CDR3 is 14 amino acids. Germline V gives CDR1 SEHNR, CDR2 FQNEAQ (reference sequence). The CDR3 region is CASPHQGNGETQYF. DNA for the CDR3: TGTGCCAGTCCGCACCAGGGGAATGGAGAGACCCAGTACTTC.

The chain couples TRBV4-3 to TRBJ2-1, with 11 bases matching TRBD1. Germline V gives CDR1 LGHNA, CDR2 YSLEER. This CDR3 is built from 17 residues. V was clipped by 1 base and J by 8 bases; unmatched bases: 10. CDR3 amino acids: CASSQVGTGGYSDEQFF. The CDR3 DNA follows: TGCGCCAGCAGCCAAGTAGGGACAGGGGGTTATAGCGATGAGCAGTTCTTC.

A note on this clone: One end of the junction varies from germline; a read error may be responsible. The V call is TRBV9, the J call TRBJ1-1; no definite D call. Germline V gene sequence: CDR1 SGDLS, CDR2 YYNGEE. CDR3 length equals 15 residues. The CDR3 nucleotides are TGTGTCAGCAGCGTGCACGAAGGATTGAACACTGAAGCTTTCTTT. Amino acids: CVSSVHEGLNTEAFF.

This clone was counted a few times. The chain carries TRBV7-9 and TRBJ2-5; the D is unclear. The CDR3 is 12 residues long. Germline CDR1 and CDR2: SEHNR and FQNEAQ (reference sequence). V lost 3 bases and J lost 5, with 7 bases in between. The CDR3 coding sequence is TGTGCCAGCAGCTTGGCAATGGAGACCCAGTACTTC. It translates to CASSLAMETQYF.

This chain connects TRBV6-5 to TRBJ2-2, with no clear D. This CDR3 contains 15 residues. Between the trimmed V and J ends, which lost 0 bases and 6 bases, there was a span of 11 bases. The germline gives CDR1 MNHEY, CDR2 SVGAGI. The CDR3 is CASSYSPIGAGELFF. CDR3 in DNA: TGTGCCAGCAGTTACTCTCCCATTGGTGCCGGGGAGCTGTTTTTT.

CDR3 amino acids: CASSYSGGRTEAFF. CDR3 bases: TGTGCCAGCAGTTACTCGGGAGGGCGGACTGAAGCTTTCTTT. This sequence joins TRBV6-5 and TRBJ1-1; D call uncertain. The CDR3 contains 14 residues. Trimming shortened V by 0 bases and J by 5 bases, and 10 bases separated the two germline ends. Per the germline V gene, CDR1 is MNHEY and CDR2 is SVGAGI.

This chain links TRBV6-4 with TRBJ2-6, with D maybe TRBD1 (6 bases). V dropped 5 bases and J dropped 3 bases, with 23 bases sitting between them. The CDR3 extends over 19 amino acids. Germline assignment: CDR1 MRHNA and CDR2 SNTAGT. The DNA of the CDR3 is TGTGCCAGCAGTCAAACAGAGGGGGAAGATAGGTTTGGGGCCAACGTCCTGACTTTC. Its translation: CASSQTEGEDRFGANVLTF.

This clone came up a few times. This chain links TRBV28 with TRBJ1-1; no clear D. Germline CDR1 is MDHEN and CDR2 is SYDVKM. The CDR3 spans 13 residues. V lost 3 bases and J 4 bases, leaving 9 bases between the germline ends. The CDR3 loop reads CASSFRPGTEAFF. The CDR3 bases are TGTGCCAGCAGTTTCCGACCGGGCACTGAAGCTTTCTTT. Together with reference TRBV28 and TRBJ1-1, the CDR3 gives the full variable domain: DVKVTQSSRYLVKRTGEKVFLECVQDMDHENMFWYRQDPGLGLRLIYFSYDVKMKEKGDIPEGYSVSREKKERFSLILESASTNQTSMYLCASSFRPGTEAFFGQGTRLTVV.

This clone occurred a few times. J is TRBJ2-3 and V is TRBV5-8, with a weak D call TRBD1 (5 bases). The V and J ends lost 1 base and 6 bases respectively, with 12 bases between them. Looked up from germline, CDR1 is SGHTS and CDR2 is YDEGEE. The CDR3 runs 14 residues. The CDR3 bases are TGTGCCAGCAGCTTGTGGCAGGGCCTGGATACGCAGTATTTT. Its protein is CASSLWQGLDTQYF.